This T cell receptor beta chain is from a study of beta chain features in type 1 diabetes. Broader study findings: Type 1 diabetes patients showed a moderate but significant shortening of TCRB CDR3s in all four CD4+ subsets. Insertions at VDJ junctions were less frequent in type 1 diabetes patients. These patients also deleted more nucleotides at the same junctions.

Expressed TCRB transcripts were sequenced, since all the RNA that had been isolated was reverse transcribed. Some clones are missing from TCRdb's copy, which holds only in-frame ones; the method was immunoSEQ multiplex PCR. The sample records approximately 730,000 clones, 13% being singletons. This clone has more than one count but fewer than ten. Antigen: not known. In the same sample, other DNA sequences code for this CDR3. The germline V gene encodes CDR1 SEHNR and CDR2 FQNEAQ (reference sequence). This CDR3 has 15 residues. Trimming took off 0 bases at V and 0 bases at J, with 9 bases between the two ends.

The sequenced sample consisted of naive CD4+ T cells from blood. The sequence was obtained from a man younger than 30 with type 1 diabetes. The genes are TRBV7-9 and TRBJ2-7; D tentatively fits TRBD1 or TRBD2 (5 bases each). For the CDR3, the DNA is TGTGCCAGCAGCTTAGCAGGGACGAGCTCCTACGAGCAGTACTTC. Its protein is CASSLAGTSSYEQYF.